The source of this TCR beta chain is a study of shared clonotypes between healthy human individuals. Study-wide points: Few donors restricted represented genetic and exposure-history diversity.

Germline CDR1 and CDR2: SGHRS and YFSETQ. Trimming at V came to 0 bases and at J to 0 bases, leaving 6 bases not matched to a gene. The CDR3 is 18 amino acids. Positive CCR7 selection of CD45RO-negative cells yielded the naive CD8 cells, and terminally differentiated effector memory CD45RA+ cells were excluded. The repertoire was sequenced with immunoSEQ multiplex PCR; TCRdb's copy has only in-frame clones and lacks some. Here the sample spans around 2,000,000 clones, roughly 94% being singletons. Remarks on this clone: Its antigen is not identified.

Material: naive CD8+ T cells sorted from blood. The receptor was isolated from a man between 18 and 29 years old in good health. The V call is TRBV5-1, the J call TRBJ2-2; TRBD2 matches 9 bases. CDR3 sequence: CASSLAGAGGPNTGELFF. CDR3 nucleotides: TGCGCCAGCAGCTTGGCCGGAGCGGGGGGACCGAACACCGGGGAGCTGTTTTTT. Looking up the rest from reference TRBV5-1 and TRBJ2-2 gives the full variable domain: KAGVTQTPRYLIKTRGQQVTLSCSPISGHRSVSWYQQTPGQGLQFLFEYFSETQRNKGNFPGRFSGRQFSNSRSEMNVSTLELGDSALYLCASSLAGAGGPNTGELFFGEGSRLTVL.